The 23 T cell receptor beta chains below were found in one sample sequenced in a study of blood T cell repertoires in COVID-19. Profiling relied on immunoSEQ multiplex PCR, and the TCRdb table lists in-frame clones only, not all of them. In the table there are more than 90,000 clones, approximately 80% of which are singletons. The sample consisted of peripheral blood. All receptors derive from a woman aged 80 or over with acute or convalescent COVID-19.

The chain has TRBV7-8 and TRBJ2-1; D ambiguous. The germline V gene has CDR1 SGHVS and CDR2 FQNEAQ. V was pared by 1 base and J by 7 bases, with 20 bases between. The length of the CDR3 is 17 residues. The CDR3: CASSLDIAASTRNEQFF. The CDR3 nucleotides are TGTGCCAGCAGCTTAGATATAGCCGCCAGTACAAGAAATGAGCAGTTCTTC.

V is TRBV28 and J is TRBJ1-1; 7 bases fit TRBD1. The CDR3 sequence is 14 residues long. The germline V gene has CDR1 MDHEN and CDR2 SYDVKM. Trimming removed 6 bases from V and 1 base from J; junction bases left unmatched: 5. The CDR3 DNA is TGTGCCAGCAGCGACTGGACAGGGAACACTGAAGCTTTCTTT. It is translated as CASSDWTGNTEAFF.

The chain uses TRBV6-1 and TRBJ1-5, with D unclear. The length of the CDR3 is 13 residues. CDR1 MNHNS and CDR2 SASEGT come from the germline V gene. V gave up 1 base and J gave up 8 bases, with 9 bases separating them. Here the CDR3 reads CASSEGPFEPQHF. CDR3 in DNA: TGTGCCAGCAGTGAAGGGCCCTTCGAGCCCCAGCATTTT.

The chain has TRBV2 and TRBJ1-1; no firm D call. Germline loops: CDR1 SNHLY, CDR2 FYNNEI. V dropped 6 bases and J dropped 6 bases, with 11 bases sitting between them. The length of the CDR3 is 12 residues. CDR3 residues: CASSPERAEAFF. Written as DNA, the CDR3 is TGTGCCAGCAGCCCTGAGAGGGCTGAAGCTTTCTTT.

The chain's CDR3 is CASSADRDTSGTYNEQFF. DNA for the CDR3: TGTGCCAGCAGTGCGGACAGGGATACTAGCGGGACTTACAATGAGCAGTTCTTC. The rearrangement links TRBV27 to TRBJ2-1, with 10 bases that match TRBD2. CDR3 length equals 18 residues. CDR1 is MNHEY and CDR2 is SMNVEV in the germline V gene (reference sequence). Trimming took 5 bases from V and 4 from J; bases not matched to a gene: 14.

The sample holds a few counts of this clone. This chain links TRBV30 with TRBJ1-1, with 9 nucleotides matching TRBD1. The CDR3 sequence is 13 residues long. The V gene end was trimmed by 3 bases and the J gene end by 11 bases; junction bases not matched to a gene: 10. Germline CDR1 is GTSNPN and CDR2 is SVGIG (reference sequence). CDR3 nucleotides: TGTGCCTGGAGACGACAGGGGGATTGGCAGGCTTTCTTT. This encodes CAWRRQGDWQAFF.

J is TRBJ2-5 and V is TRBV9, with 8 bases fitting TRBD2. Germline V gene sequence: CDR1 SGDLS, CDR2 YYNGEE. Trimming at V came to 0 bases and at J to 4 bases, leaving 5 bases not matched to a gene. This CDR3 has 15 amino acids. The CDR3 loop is CASSVAGGPGETQYF. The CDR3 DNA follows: TGTGCCAGCAGCGTAGCGGGGGGGCCTGGAGAGACCCAGTACTTC. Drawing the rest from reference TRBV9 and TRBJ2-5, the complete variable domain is DSGVTQTPKHLITATGQRVTLRCSPRSGDLSVYWYQQSLDQGLQFLIQYYNGEERAKGNILERFSAQQFPDLHSELNLSSLELGDSALYFCASSVAGGPGETQYFGPGTRLLVL.

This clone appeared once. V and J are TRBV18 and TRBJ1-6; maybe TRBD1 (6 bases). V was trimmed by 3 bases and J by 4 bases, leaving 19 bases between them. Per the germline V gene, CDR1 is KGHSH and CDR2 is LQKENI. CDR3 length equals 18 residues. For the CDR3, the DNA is TGTGCCAGCTCACCCACACCGGGGGAGGGGGTGTATAATTCACCCCTCCACTTT. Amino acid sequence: CASSPTPGEGVYNSPLHF.

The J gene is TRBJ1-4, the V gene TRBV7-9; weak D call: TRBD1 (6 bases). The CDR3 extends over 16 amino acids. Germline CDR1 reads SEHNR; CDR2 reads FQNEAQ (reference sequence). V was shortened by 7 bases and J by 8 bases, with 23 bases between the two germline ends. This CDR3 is CASTPQSRDNREKLFF. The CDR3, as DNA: TGTGCCAGCACCCCTCAGAGCCGGGACAACCGCGAAAAACTGTTTTTT. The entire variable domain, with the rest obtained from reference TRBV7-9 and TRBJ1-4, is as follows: DTGVSQNPRHKITKRGQNVTFRCDPISEHNRLYWYRQTLGQGPEFLTYFQNEAQLEKSRLLSDRFSAERPKGSFSTLEIQRTEQGDSAMYLCASTPQSRDNREKLFFGSGTQLSVL.

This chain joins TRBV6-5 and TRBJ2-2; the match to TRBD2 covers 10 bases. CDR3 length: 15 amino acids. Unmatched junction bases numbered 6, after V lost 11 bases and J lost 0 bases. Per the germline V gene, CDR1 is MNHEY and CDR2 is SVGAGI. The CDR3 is CAAGGLAANTGELFF. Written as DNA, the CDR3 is TGTGCCGCCGGAGGACTAGCGGCGAACACCGGGGAGCTGTTTTTT.

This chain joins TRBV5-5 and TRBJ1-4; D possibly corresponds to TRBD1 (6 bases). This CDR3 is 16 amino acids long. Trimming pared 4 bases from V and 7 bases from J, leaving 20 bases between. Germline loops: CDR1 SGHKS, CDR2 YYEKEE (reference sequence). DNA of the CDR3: TGTGCCAGCAGCCCACAAGGGGGTAGGGGCTCTGAAAAACTGTTTTTT. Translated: CASSPQGGRGSEKLFF.

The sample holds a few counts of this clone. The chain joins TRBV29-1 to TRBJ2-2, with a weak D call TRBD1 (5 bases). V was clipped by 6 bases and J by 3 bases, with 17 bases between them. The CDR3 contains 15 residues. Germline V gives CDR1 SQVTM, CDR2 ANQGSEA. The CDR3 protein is CSVLQGRVDTGELFF. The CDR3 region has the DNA TGCAGCGTCCTTCAGGGTCGGGTGGACACCGGGGAGCTGTTTTTT.

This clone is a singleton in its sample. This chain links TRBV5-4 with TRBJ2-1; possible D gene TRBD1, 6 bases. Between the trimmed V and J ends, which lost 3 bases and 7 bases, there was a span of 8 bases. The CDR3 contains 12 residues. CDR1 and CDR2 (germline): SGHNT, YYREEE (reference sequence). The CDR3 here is CASSYRANEQFF. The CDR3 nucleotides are TGTGCCAGCAGCTACAGGGCAAATGAGCAGTTCTTC.

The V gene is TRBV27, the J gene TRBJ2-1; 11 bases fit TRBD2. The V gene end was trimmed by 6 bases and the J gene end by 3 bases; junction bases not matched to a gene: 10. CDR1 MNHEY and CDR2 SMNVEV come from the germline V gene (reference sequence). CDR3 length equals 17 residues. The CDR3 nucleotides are TGTGCCAGCAGCCATACCACCGGGACTAGCGGCTACAATGAGCAGTTCTTC. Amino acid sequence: CASSHTTGTSGYNEQFF.

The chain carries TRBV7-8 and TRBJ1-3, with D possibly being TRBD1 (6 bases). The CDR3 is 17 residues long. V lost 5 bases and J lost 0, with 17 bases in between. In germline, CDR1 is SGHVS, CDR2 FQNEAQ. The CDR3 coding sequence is TGTGCCAGCAGCCCCAGACAGGTTGCCTACTCTGGAAACACCATATATTTT. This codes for CASSPRQVAYSGNTIYF. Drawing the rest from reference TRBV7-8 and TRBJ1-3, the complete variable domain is GAGVSQSPRYKVAKRGQDVALRCDPISGHVSLFWYQQALGQGPEFLTYFQNEAQLDKSGLPSDRFFAERPEGSVSTLKIQRTQQEDSAVYLCASSPRQVAYSGNTIYFGEGSWLTVV.

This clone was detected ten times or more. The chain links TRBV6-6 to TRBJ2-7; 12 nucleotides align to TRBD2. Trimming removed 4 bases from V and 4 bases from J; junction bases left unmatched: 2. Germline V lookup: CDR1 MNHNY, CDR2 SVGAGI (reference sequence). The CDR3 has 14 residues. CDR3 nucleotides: TGTGCCAGCAGTTCGGGACTAGCGGGTTACGAGCAGTACTTC. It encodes CASSSGLAGYEQYF.

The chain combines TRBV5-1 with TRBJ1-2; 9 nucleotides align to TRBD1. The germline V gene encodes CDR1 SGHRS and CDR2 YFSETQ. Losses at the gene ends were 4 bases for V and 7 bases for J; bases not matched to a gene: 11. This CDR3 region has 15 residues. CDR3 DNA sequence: TGCGCCAGCAGCGTAAGCCCGGGACAGGGATCTGGCTACACCTTC. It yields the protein CASSVSPGQGSGYTF.

CDR3 residues: CASSLARGPGYTF. The CDR3 DNA is TGTGCCAGCAGCTTAGCCAGGGGGCCTGGCTACACCTTC. The genes are TRBV7-2 and TRBJ1-2, with 8 bases lining up with TRBD1. Losses at the gene ends were 0 bases for V and 7 bases for J; bases not matched to a gene: 1. The germline V gene encodes CDR1 SGHTA and CDR2 FQGNSA. This CDR3 is 13 amino acids long.

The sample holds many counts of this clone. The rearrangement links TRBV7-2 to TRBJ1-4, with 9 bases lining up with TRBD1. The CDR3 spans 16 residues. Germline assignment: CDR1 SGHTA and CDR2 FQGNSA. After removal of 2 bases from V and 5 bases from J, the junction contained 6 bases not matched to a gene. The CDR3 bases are TGTGCCAGCAGCTTACAAACAGGGGGCGGGAATGAAAAACTGTTTTTT. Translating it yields CASSLQTGGGNEKLFF. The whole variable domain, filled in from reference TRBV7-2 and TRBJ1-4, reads GAGVSQSPSNKVTEKGKDVELRCDPISGHTALYWYRQSLGQGLEFLIYFQGNSAPDKSGLPSDRFSAERTGGSVSTLTIQRTQQEDSAVYLCASSLQTGGGNEKLFFGSGTQLSVL.

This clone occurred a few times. The CDR3 region is CASSLLLNYGYTF. CDR3 coding DNA: TGTGCCAGCAGCTTACTCCTTAACTATGGCTACACCTTC. The chain has TRBV7-2 and TRBJ1-2; D is unresolved. The CDR3 consists of 13 residues. Trimming cost V 2 bases and J 1 base, with 5 bases left between them. CDR1 SGHTA and CDR2 FQGNSA come from the germline V gene.

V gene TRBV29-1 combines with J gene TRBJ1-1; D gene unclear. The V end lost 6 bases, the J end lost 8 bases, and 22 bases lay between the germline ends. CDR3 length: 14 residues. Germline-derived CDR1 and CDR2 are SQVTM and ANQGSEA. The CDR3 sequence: CSVWREPGPGEAFF. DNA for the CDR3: TGCAGCGTGTGGCGGGAACCTGGCCCCGGGGAAGCTTTCTTT.

CDR3 sequence (DNA): TGTGCCAGCAGCTTACGGGCTAGCGGGGCCCTCGATACGCAGTATTTT. It is translated as CASSLRASGALDTQYF. The chain employs TRBV7-3 and TRBJ2-3, with 9 bases identical to TRBD2. Losses at the gene ends were 2 bases for V and 6 bases for J; bases not matched to a gene: 9. In germline, CDR1 is SGHTA, CDR2 FQGTGA. The CDR3 has 16 residues.

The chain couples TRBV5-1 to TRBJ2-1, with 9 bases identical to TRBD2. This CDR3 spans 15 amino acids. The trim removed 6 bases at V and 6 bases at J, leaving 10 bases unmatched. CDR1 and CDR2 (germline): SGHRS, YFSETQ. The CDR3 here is CASTRLAADSNEQFF. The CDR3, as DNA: TGCGCCAGCACCAGACTAGCGGCCGACAGCAATGAGCAGTTCTTC. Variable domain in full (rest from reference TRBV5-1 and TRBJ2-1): KAGVTQTPRYLIKTRGQQVTLSCSPISGHRSVSWYQQTPGQGLQFLFEYFSETQRNKGNFPGRFSGRQFSNSRSEMNVSTLELGDSALYLCASTRLAADSNEQFFGPGTRLTVL.